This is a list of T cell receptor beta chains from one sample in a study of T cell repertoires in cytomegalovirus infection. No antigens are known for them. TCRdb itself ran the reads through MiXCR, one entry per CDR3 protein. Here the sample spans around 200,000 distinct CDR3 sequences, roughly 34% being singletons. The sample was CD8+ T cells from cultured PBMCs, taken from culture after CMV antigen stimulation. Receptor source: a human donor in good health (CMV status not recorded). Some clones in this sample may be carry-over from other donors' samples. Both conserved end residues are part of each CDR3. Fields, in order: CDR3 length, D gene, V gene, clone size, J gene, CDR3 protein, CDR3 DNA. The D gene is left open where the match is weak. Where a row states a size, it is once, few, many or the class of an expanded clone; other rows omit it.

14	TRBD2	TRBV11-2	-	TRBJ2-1	CASSQTSDRYEQFF	TGTGCCAGCAGCCAGACTAGCGACCGGTATGAGCAGTTCTTC
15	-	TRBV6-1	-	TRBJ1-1	CASSALHRVNTEAFF	TGTGCCAGCAGTGCCTTACACCGAGTGAACACTGAAGCTTTCTTT
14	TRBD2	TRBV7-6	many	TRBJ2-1	CASSFRGGYNEQFF	TGTGCCAGCAGCTTCCGGGGGGGATACAATGAGCAGTTCTTC
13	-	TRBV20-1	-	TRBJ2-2	CSASSENTGELFF	TGCAGTGCTAGTAGCGAGAACACCGGGGAGCTGTTTTTT
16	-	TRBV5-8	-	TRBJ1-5	CASSPLSGLSNQPQHF	TGTGCCAGCAGCCCCCTATCAGGGCTTAGCAATCAGCCCCAGCATTTT
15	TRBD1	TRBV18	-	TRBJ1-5	CASSGDRGSGQPQHF	TGTGCCAGCTCAGGGGACAGGGGATCGGGTCAGCCCCAGCATTTT
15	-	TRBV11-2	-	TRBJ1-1	CASSSGGRGHTEAFF	TGTGCCAGCAGCTCCGGGGGTAGAGGGCACACTGAAGCTTTCTTT
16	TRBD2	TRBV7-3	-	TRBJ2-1	CASSSTGTSGRHEQFF	TGTGCCAGCAGCTCCACCGGGACTAGCGGGAGACATGAGCAGTTCTTC
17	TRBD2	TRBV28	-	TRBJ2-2	CASSLAGEAFYTGELFF	TGTGCCAGCAGTTTAGCGGGGGAGGCATTCTACACCGGGGAGCTGTTTTTT
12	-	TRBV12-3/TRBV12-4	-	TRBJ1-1	CASSFRDIEAFF	TGTGCCAGCAGTTTTAGGGACATTGAAGCTTTCTTT
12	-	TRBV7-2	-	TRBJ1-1	CASSSDSLRDFF	TGTGCCAGCAGCTCGGACAGCCTGAGAGATTTCTTT